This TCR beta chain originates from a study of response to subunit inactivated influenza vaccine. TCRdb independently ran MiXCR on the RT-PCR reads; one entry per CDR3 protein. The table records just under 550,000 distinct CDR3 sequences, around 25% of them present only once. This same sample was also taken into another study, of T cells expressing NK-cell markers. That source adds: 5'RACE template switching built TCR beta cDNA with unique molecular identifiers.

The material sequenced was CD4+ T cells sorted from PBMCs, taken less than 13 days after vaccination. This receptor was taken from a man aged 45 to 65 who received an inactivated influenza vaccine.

The CDR3 spells CASSYTGLAGGPNEQFF. CDR3 nucleotides: TGTGCCAGCAGTTACACGGGACTAGCGGGAGGGCCAAATGAGCAGTTCTTC. V usage is TRBV6-5 and J usage is TRBJ2-1, with TRBD2 identical over 16 bases. Germline V lookup: CDR1 MNHEY, CDR2 SVGAGI. This CDR3 contains 17 residues. J was trimmed by 7 bases and V by 2 bases; bases with no gene match: 5.